The next 20 T cell receptor beta chains were all read from a single sample in a study of a mutant IDH1 vaccine in newly diagnosed glioma. The time point denotes: week 23, last vaccination. Alongside topical imiquimod, each dose of vaccine comprised 300 ug of mutant IDH1 20-mer peptide. These receptors lack a known antigen. Produced via immunoSEQ multiplex PCR; TCRdb's table is partial and in-frame only. This sample has around 40,000 clones, with 78% found just once. Sequenced material: PBMCs, taken from a glioma patient whose treatment included an IDH1 peptide vaccine. These receptor sequences come from a woman aged 40 to 49 with glioma. Some clones in this sample may be carry-over from other donors' samples.

The CDR3 protein is CASSHPLGQLNEKLFF. The CDR3, as DNA: TGTGCCAGCAGCCACCCTCTGGGACAGCTTAATGAAAAACTGTTTTTT. This chain links TRBV14 with TRBJ1-4, with 7 bases matching TRBD1. J was trimmed by 4 bases and V by 3 bases; bases with no gene match: 8. Germline CDR1 SGHDN, CDR2 FVKESK. CDR3 length: 16 amino acids.

The chain employs TRBV18 and TRBJ1-4, with D possibly TRBD1 on 5 matching bases. Germline CDR1 and CDR2: KGHSH and LQKENI. V shed 3 bases and J shed 13 bases, with 18 bases lying between them. CDR3 length equals 14 residues. The CDR3 DNA sequence: TGTGCCAGCTCACCGACGGTGAGCGGGCAGGGACTGTTTTTT. This sequence encodes CASSPTVSGQGLFF. The full variable domain, with the rest looked up from reference TRBV18 and TRBJ1-4, is NAGVMQNPRHLVRRRGQEARLRCSPMKGHSHVYWYRQLPEEGLKFMVYLQKENIIDESGMPKERFSAEFPKEGPSILRIQQVVRGDSAAYFCASSPTVSGQGLFFGSGTQLSVL.

The CDR3 nucleotides read TGTGCCAGCAGTCTTACAGAAGTCCAAGAGACCCAGTACTTC. This sequence encodes CASSLTEVQETQYF. The V and J genes are TRBV7-9 and TRBJ2-5; D unresolved. From germline, CDR1 is SEHNR and CDR2 FQNEAQ (reference sequence). V lost 6 bases, J lost 1 base, and 12 bases lay in between. The length of the CDR3 is 14 residues. Variable domain in full (rest from reference TRBV7-9 and TRBJ2-5): DTGVSQNPRHKITKRGQNVTFRCDPISEHNRLYWYRQTLGQGPEFLTYFQNEAQLEKSRLLSDRFSAERPKGSFSTLEIQRTEQGDSAMYLCASSLTEVQETQYFGPGTRLLVL.

The V and J genes are TRBV10-3 and TRBJ2-5; D possibly uses TRBD1 or TRBD2 (5 bases each). Trimming removed 6 bases at V and 4 bases at J, with 12 bases between. The germline V gene has CDR1 ENHRY and CDR2 SYGVKD. The CDR3 extends over 13 amino acids. The CDR3 loop reads CAIRGLAVETQYF. The CDR3 bases are TGTGCCATCAGGGGGCTAGCTGTAGAGACCCAGTACTTC.

The chain links TRBV2 to TRBJ2-1; weak D call: TRBD1 (5 bases). CDR1 and CDR2 (germline): SNHLY, FYNNEI. This CDR3 spans 17 amino acids. Trimming shortened V by 9 bases and J by 2 bases, and 23 bases separated the two germline ends. The CDR3 here is CASYGQEPLVTYNEQFF. CDR3 DNA sequence: TGTGCCAGTTACGGACAAGAGCCCTTGGTCACCTACAATGAGCAGTTCTTC. Full variable domain (remainder filled in from reference TRBV2 and TRBJ2-1): EPEVTQTPSHQVTQMGQEVILRCVPISNHLYFYWYRQILGQKVEFLVSFYNNEISEKSEIFDDQFSVERPDGSNFTLKIRSTKLEDSAMYFCASYGQEPLVTYNEQFFGPGTRLTVL.

This clone is labeled as medium-sized. The chain uses TRBV18 and TRBJ2-7; D is perhaps TRBD1 or TRBD2 (6 bases each). In germline, CDR1 is KGHSH, CDR2 LQKENI. The CDR3 length is 14 residues. The ends were cut back, 3 bases at V and 6 bases at J, with 15 bases in the middle. The CDR3 bases are TGTGCCAGCTCACCGTCTAGGGGGGCAGGCGAGCAGTACTTC. Translation: CASSPSRGAGEQYF.

V is TRBV7-9 and J is TRBJ1-1; no clear D gene. Germline lookup yields CDR1 SEHNR and CDR2 FQNEAQ (reference sequence). V dropped 4 bases and J dropped 1 base, with 13 bases sitting between them. The CDR3 loop spans 15 amino acids. In DNA form, the CDR3 reads TGTGCCAGCAGCTCCCTCCCTCATGGGAACACTGAAGCTTTCTTT. This sequence encodes CASSSLPHGNTEAFF.

The J gene is TRBJ1-1, the V gene TRBV10-3; D gene uncertain. V gave up 8 bases and J gave up 0 bases, with 10 bases separating them. The CDR3 has 13 amino acids. Germline V CDR1 and CDR2: ENHRY, SYGVKD. The DNA for the CDR3 is TGTGCCATCTCGTCGGGGATGAACACTGAAGCTTTCTTT. Translating gives CAISSGMNTEAFF.

V gene TRBV2 combines with J gene TRBJ2-1, with D possibly matching TRBD2 (7 bases). The CDR3 sequence is 14 residues long. The germline CDR1 and CDR2 sequences are SNHLY and FYNNEI. The ends were cut back, 10 bases at V and 5 bases at J, with 18 bases in the middle. CDR3 DNA sequence: TGTGCCAACGAGGAGGGGGGGATAAACAATGAGCAGTTCTTC. Translation: CANEEGGINNEQFF.

The chain links TRBV7-9 to TRBJ1-6; D is undetermined. V lost 5 bases and J lost 6, with 14 bases in between. CDR1 is SEHNR, CDR2 FQNEAQ, per germline (reference sequence). The CDR3 is 15 amino acids. The CDR3 protein is CASSRPSGPNSPLHF. In DNA form, the CDR3 reads TGTGCCAGCAGCCGACCATCGGGTCCTAATTCACCCCTCCACTTT.

This clone was seen a handful of times. V is TRBV27 and J is TRBJ2-1, with D perhaps being TRBD1 or TRBD2 (5 bases each). The CDR3 has 15 residues. V gave up 1 base and J gave up 2 bases, with 9 bases separating them. Germline-derived CDR1 and CDR2 are MNHEY and SMNVEV (reference sequence). This CDR3 reads CASSLLTGPYNEQFF. In DNA form, the CDR3 reads TGTGCCAGCAGTTTATTGACGGGGCCCTACAATGAGCAGTTCTTC.

The rearrangement links TRBV6-1 to TRBJ2-4; no clear D. This CDR3 region has 13 residues. V lost 4 bases and J 10 bases, leaving 14 bases between the germline ends. Germline CDR1 MNHNS, CDR2 SASEGT. The CDR3: CASSVIPLRIQYF. Written as DNA, the CDR3 is TGTGCCAGCAGTGTAATCCCCCTCAGGATTCAGTACTTC.

The CDR3 region is CASSYLGANYGYTF. The CDR3 coding sequence is TGTGCCAGCAGCTACTTAGGCGCTAACTATGGCTACACCTTC. This chain links TRBV5-6 with TRBJ1-2; D is undetermined. V lost 3 bases, J lost 0 bases, and 9 bases lay in between. The germline gives CDR1 SGHDT, CDR2 YYEEEE. CDR3 length: 14 amino acids.

This rearrangement joins TRBV5-6 to TRBJ2-3, with D hard to call. The germline gives CDR1 SGHDT, CDR2 YYEEEE. CDR3 length: 15 residues. The V end was cut by 0 bases, the J end by 4 bases, with 12 bases between. CDR3 DNA sequence: TGTGCCAGCAGCTTGGCCGTAAGTGCGGCAGATACGCAGTATTTT. It codes for CASSLAVSAADTQYF.

The rearrangement links TRBV5-6 to TRBJ1-4; no firm D call. This CDR3 is built from 13 residues. Trimming took off 4 bases at V and 0 bases at J, with 4 bases between the two ends. The germline gives CDR1 SGHDT, CDR2 YYEEEE. CDR3 protein: CASSGTTNEKLFF. The CDR3 DNA follows: TGTGCCAGCAGCGGTACAACTAATGAAAAACTGTTTTTT.

The gene calls are TRBV27 and TRBJ2-5; TRBD1 might be the D (6 bases). The germline CDR1 and CDR2 sequences are MNHEY and SMNVEV (reference sequence). This CDR3 spans 13 amino acids. Deletions cut 6 bases from V and 4 bases from J, with 12 bases between. The CDR3 protein is CASRPTGGETQYF. CDR3 DNA: TGTGCCAGCAGACCGACAGGAGGAGAGACCCAGTACTTC.

This clone was counted between two and nine times. The V call is TRBV11-2, the J call TRBJ2-5, with D possibly being TRBD2 (5 bases). There are 13 residues in the CDR3. V was shortened by 1 base and J by 3 bases, with 6 bases between the two germline ends. Germline CDR1 reads SGHAT; CDR2 reads FQNNGV. In DNA form, the CDR3 reads TGTGCCAGCAGCTTAGGGGAGAAAGAGACCCAGTACTTC. Its translation: CASSLGEKETQYF. The full variable domain, with the rest looked up from reference TRBV11-2 and TRBJ2-5, is EAGVAQSPRYKIIEKRQSVAFWCNPISGHATLYWYQQILGQGPKLLIQFQNNGVVDDSQLPKDRFSAERLKGVDSTLKIQPAKLEDSAVYLCASSLGEKETQYFGPGTRLLVL.

The chain combines TRBV7-2 with TRBJ2-5, with 7 bases aligning to TRBD2. Unmatched junction bases numbered 7, after V lost 5 bases and J lost 1 base. In germline, CDR1 is SGHTA, CDR2 FQGNSA. The CDR3 spans 15 residues. The CDR3 is CASSLGGGGQETQYF. CDR3 bases: TGTGCCAGCAGCCTCGGTGGCGGGGGCCAAGAGACCCAGTACTTC.

This chain links TRBV25-1 with TRBJ2-3, with D unclear. V gave up 0 bases and J gave up 2 bases, with 6 bases separating them. CDR1 and CDR2 (germline): MGHDK, SYGVNS. This CDR3 region has 14 residues. As DNA, the CDR3 is TGTGCCAGCAGTGAATATTACAACACAGATACGCAGTATTTT. Amino acids: CASSEYYNTDTQYF.

This clone was picked up a small number of times. The CDR3 bases are TGTGCCAGCAGCTCCGGACTAGCTCTTGCTGATAGCACAGATACGCAGTATTTT. Its translation is CASSSGLALADSTDTQYF. The rearrangement uses TRBV5-4 and TRBJ2-3, with TRBD2 matching over 8 bases. Trimming removed 3 bases from V and 0 bases from J; junction bases left unmatched: 12. The CDR3 is 18 amino acids. Germline assignment: CDR1 SGHNT and CDR2 YYREEE (reference sequence).